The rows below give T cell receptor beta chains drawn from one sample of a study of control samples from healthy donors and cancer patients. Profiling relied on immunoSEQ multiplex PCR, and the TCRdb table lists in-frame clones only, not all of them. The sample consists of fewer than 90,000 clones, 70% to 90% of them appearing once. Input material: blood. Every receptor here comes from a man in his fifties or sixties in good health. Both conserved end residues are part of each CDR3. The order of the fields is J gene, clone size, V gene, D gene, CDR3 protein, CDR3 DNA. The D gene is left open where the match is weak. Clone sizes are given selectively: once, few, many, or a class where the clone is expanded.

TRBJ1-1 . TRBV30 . CAWSLLQEGPEAFF TGTGCCTGGAGTTTGTTACAGGAGGGCCCTGAAGCTTTCTTT
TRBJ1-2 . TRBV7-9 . CASSQGQNYGYTF TGTGCCAGCAGCCAAGGACAGAACTATGGCTACACCTTC
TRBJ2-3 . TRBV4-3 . CASSQDDGPTDTQYF TGCGCCAGCAGCCAAGACGACGGCCCCACAGATACGCAGTATTTT
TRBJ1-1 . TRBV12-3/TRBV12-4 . CASLGGANTEAFF TGTGCCAGCCTGGGAGGGGCGAACACTGAAGCTTTCTTT
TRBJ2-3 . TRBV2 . CATRAGPDTQYF TGTGCCACCCGTGCGGGCCCAGATACGCAGTATTTT
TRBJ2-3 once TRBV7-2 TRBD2 CASSLGLAGADTQYF TGTGCCAGCAGCTTAGGGCTAGCGGGAGCAGATACGCAGTATTTT
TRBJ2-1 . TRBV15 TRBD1 CATSRETGTGGHEQFF TGTGCCACCAGCAGGGAGACCGGGACAGGGGGTCATGAGCAGTTCTTC
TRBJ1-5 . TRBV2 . CASSEVPGQPQHF TGTGCCAGCAGTGAAGTCCCGGGTCAGCCCCAGCATTTT
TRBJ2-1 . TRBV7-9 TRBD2 CASSHGGTSGLEQFF TGTGCCAGCAGCCACGGTGGGACTAGCGGTCTTGAGCAGTTCTTC
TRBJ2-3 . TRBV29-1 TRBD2 CSVEDVASGGISTDTQYF TGCAGCGTTGAAGATGTTGCTAGCGGGGGTATCAGCACAGATACGCAGTATTTT
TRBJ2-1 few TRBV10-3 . CAISESTGWGEQFF TGTGCCATCAGTGAGTCAACAGGGTGGGGTGAGCAGTTCTTC
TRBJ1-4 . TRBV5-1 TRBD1 CASSAITGGTNEKLFF TGCGCCAGCAGCGCGATCACAGGGGGAACTAATGAAAAACTGTTTTTT
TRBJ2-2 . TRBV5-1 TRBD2 CASSLLAGGDTGELFF TGCGCCAGCAGCTTACTAGCGGGGGGCGACACCGGGGAGCTGTTTTTT
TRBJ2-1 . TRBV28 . CASIGDTYNEQFF TGTGCCAGCATCGGGGACACCTACAATGAGCAGTTCTTC
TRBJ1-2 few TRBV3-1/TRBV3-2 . CASSQENYGYTF TGTGCCAGCAGCCAAGAAAACTATGGCTACACCTTC
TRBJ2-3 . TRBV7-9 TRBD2 CASSSDTSGVRDTQYF TGTGCCAGCAGCTCGGACACTAGCGGAGTACGAGATACGCAGTATTTT
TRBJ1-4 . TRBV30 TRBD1 CAWRPAGGVEKLFF TGTGCCTGGAGACCGGCAGGGGGCGTTGAAAAACTGTTTTTT
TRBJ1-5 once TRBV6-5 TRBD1 CASTPRTGGNQPQHF TGTGCCAGCACCCCGAGGACAGGGGGAAATCAGCCCCAGCATTTT
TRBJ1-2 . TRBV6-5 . CASSKGPRGYTF TGTGCCAGCAGCAAGGGCCCCCGTGGCTACACCTTC
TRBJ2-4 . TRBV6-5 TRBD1 CASTFSGQASNIQYF TGTGCCAGCACCTTCTCGGGACAGGCATCAAACATTCAGTACTTC
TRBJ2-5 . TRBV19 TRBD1 CASSITLTGGETQYF TGTGCCAGTAGTATTACCTTAACAGGGGGAGAGACCCAGTACTTC
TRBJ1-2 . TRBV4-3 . CASSQGILGGRGYTF TGCGCCAGCAGCCAAGGGATACTGGGGGGGCGAGGCTACACCTTC
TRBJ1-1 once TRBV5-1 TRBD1 CASSIQGLNTEAFF TGCGCCAGCAGCATACAGGGGTTAAACACTGAAGCTTTCTTT
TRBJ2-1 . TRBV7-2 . CASSLAYGSYNEQFF TGTGCCAGCAGCTTAGCGTATGGGTCCTACAATGAGCAGTTCTTC
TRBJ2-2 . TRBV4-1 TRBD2 CASSQNGLAGNTGELFF TGCGCCAGCAGCCAGAATGGACTAGCGGGGAACACCGGGGAGCTGTTTTTT
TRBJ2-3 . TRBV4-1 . CASSRRRPGDTQYF TGCGCCAGCAGCCGGAGGAGGCCCGGGGATACGCAGTATTTT
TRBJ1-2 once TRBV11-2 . CASSFPQSGNYGYTF TGTGCCAGCAGCTTCCCGCAGTCAGGTAACTATGGCTACACCTTC
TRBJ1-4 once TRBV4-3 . CASSPLGGTTNEKLFF TGCGCCAGCAGCCCCCTCGGGGGGACAACTAATGAAAAACTGTTTTTT
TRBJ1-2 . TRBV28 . CASTSDTYYGYTF TGTGCCAGCACCTCTGACACCTACTATGGCTACACCTTC
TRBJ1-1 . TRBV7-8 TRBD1 CASSALRGSTEAFF TGTGCCAGCAGCGCACTCAGGGGGAGCACTGAAGCTTTCTTT
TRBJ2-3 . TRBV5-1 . CASREDQNPTDTQYF TGCGCCAGCAGAGAGGACCAAAATCCCACAGATACGCAGTATTTT
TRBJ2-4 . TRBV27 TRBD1 CASSPPTGGEGKNIQYF TGTGCCAGCAGCCCCCCGACAGGGGGAGAGGGCAAAAACATTCAGTACTTC
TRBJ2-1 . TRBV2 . CASRPDKLEQFF TGTGCCAGCAGACCGGACAAACTCGAGCAGTTCTTC
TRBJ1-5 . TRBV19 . CASSATETSNQPQHF TGTGCCAGTAGTGCGACAGAGACTAGCAATCAGCCCCAGCATTTT
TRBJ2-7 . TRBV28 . CASSFGNYEQYF TGTGCCAGCAGTTTCGGAAACTACGAGCAGTACTTC
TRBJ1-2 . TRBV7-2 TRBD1 CASSPQSSGGLGYGYTF TGTGCCAGCAGCCCTCAGTCATCAGGGGGGCTTGGCTATGGCTACACCTTC
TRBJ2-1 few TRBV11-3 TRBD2 CASSLTSGGANEQFF TGTGCCAGCAGTCTCACTAGCGGGGGGGCCAATGAGCAGTTCTTC
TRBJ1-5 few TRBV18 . CASSPLGDGNQPQHF TGTGCCAGCTCACCATTAGGGGATGGCAATCAGCCCCAGCATTTT
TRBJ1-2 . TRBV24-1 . CATSDPTNYGYTF TGTGCCACCAGTGACCCTACAAACTATGGCTACACCTTC
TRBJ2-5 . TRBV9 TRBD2 CASSEAGGQETQYF TGTGCCAGCAGCGAAGCGGGGGGACAAGAGACCCAGTACTTC